Below, one T cell receptor (beta chain) is given with its context. The data are from a study of CD8 T cell repertoires and HIV-1 epitope variants. Study information: Separate wells received one of Twenty-five Gag or Nef variant peptides. Tested: three Gag epitope families, Nef HW9 and YT9. IL-2, IL-7 and IL-15 were added on days 3 and 7 of roughly 10-day cultures. An uncultured baseline aliquot held 1M T cells.

V lost 0 bases and J lost 7; bases outside the gene matches: 3. The length of the CDR3 is 15 residues. Germline V gene data show CDR1 as SGHTA and CDR2 as FQGTGA. Assay used: immunoSEQ multiplex PCR; TCRdb lists only in-frame clones, some missing. The table shows about 95,000 clones, with around 67% occurring only once. The chain is built from TRBV7-3 and TRBJ1-6; 7 bases agree with TRBD1. The sample comprised uncultured baseline CD8+ T cells from peripheral blood mononuclear cells (PBMCs). This receptor was taken from a male donor with HIV. CDR3 residues: CASSLTGGANSPLHF. The CDR3 nucleotides are TGTGCCAGCAGCTTAACAGGGGGCGCGAATTCACCCCTCCACTTT.